This entry lists 30 T cell receptor beta chains sequenced from one sample in a study of shared clonotypes between healthy human individuals. Sequenced by immunoSEQ multiplex PCR; TCRdb stores in-frame clones only, minus some. The table has about 2 million clones, roughly 94% seen once. Naive-designated CD8 cells lacked CD45RO, were positively enriched for CCR7, and omitted terminally differentiated effector memory CD45RA+ cells. Sequencing was performed on naive CD8+ T cells sorted from blood. The receptors shown here come from a man aged 18 to 29 in good health.

This chain links TRBV7-2 with TRBJ2-1, with D hard to call. Between the trimmed V and J ends, which lost 3 bases and 7 bases, there was a span of 7 bases. Germline values: CDR1 SGHTA, CDR2 FQGNSA. This CDR3 contains 12 residues. The CDR3 DNA sequence: TGTGCCAGCAGCTTTTGGGGAAATGAGCAGTTCTTC. The encoded protein is CASSFWGNEQFF.

The rearrangement links TRBV6-5 to TRBJ2-7; D perhaps matches TRBD2 (6 bases). V lost 6 bases to trimming and J lost 1 base, with 16 bases between them. The CDR3 spans 15 residues. Germline CDR1 and CDR2: MNHEY and SVGAGI. The CDR3 DNA is TGTGCCAGCAGCGATAGCGGAGAAGGGTCCTACGAGCAGTACTTC. As protein: CASSDSGEGSYEQYF.

V gene TRBV27 combines with J gene TRBJ2-3; 9 bases are a match to TRBD2. Trimming took 4 bases from V and 6 from J; bases not matched to a gene: 5. The CDR3 contains 14 residues. From germline, CDR1 is MNHEY and CDR2 SMNVEV (reference sequence). CDR3 DNA: TGTGCCAGCAGTTCGCGGGGGGGCTACGATACGCAGTATTTT. Translated: CASSSRGGYDTQYF.

This clone has just a few counts. The chain uses TRBV30 and TRBJ2-7; the match to TRBD2 covers 8 bases. The CDR3 runs 15 residues. V gave up 1 base and J gave up 5 bases; unmatched junction bases: 10. CDR1 GTSNPN and CDR2 SVGIG come from the germline V gene (reference sequence). The CDR3 loop reads CAWSGAGGRVDEQYF. CDR3 DNA: TGTGCCTGGAGTGGGGCGGGAGGCCGCGTCGACGAGCAGTACTTC.

Only one count was recorded for this clone. CDR3 nucleotides: TGTGCCAGCAGTCCGGGTCTCTATGGCTACACCTTC. Amino acids: CASSPGLYGYTF. The chain links TRBV28 to TRBJ1-2; D is uncertain. CDR1 and CDR2 from the germline V gene are MDHEN and SYDVKM. The CDR3 consists of 12 residues. V lost 5 bases, J lost 4 bases, and 8 bases lay in between.

Turning to this clone: The same CDR3 is also encoded by other DNA sequences in this sample. CDR3 sequence reads: CASSPGTSGSYEQYF. The CDR3 nucleotides are TGTGCCAGCAGCCCCGGGACTAGCGGGTCCTACGAGCAGTACTTC. The gene calls are TRBV9 and TRBJ2-7, with TRBD2 identical over 12 bases. CDR3 size: 15 residues. The germline V gene has CDR1 SGDLS and CDR2 YYNGEE. V was clipped by 4 bases and J by 1 base; unmatched bases: 3.

The chain combines TRBV6-6 with TRBJ2-7, with unresolved D. This CDR3 spans 11 amino acids. From germline, CDR1 is MNHNY and CDR2 SVGAGI (reference sequence). V was pared by 7 bases and J by 3 bases, with 7 bases between. CDR3 nucleotides: TGTGCCAGCATTCCCAGCTACGAGCAGTACTTC. Its protein product is CASIPSYEQYF.

CDR3 DNA: TGTGCCAGCAGTTACGGGACTTCAGATACGCAGTATTTT. Protein: CASSYGTSDTQYF. V usage is TRBV6-5 and J usage is TRBJ2-3, with D possibly matching TRBD2 (6 bases). CDR1 is MNHEY and CDR2 is SVGAGI in the germline V gene. This CDR3 contains 13 residues. V was trimmed by 2 bases and J by 4 bases, leaving 7 bases between them.

This rearrangement joins TRBV25-1 to TRBJ2-1; no firm D call. CDR1 and CDR2 (germline): MGHDK, SYGVNS. V lost 3 bases to trimming and J lost 7 bases, with 7 bases between them. The CDR3 contains 12 residues. CDR3 sequence: CASSEWANEQFF. The CDR3 nucleotides read TGTGCCAGCAGTGAGTGGGCTAATGAGCAGTTCTTC. The full variable domain, completed using reference TRBV25-1 and TRBJ2-1, is EADIYQTPRYLVIGTGKKITLECSQTMGHDKMYWYQQDPGMELHLIHYSYGVNSTEKGDLSSESTVSRIRTEHFPLTLESARPSHTSQYLCASSEWANEQFFGPGTRLTVL.

The chain employs TRBV6-6 and TRBJ1-1, with D maybe TRBD1 (5 bases). CDR1 is MNHNY, CDR2 SVGAGI, per germline (reference sequence). The V end lost 6 bases, the J end lost 4 bases, and 9 bases lay between the germline ends. CDR3 length: 12 amino acids. The CDR3 here is CASRDIITEAFF. CDR3 in DNA: TGTGCCAGCAGGGACATAATCACTGAAGCTTTCTTT.

The rearrangement links TRBV7-8 to TRBJ2-5; D may be TRBD2 (6 bases). The length of the CDR3 is 17 residues. The V and J ends lost 5 bases and 5 bases respectively, with 24 bases between them. Germline CDR1 reads SGHVS; CDR2 reads FQNEAQ. DNA of the CDR3: TGTGCCAGCAGCGCGCGGGTAGCATCCACCCGGGGGGAGACCCAGTACTTC. Amino acid sequence: CASSARVASTRGETQYF.

J is TRBJ2-7 and V is TRBV4-3; D may be TRBD1 or TRBD2 (5 bases each). CDR1 is LGHNA and CDR2 is YSLEER in the germline V gene. This CDR3 has 13 residues. Trimming took off 6 bases at V and 4 bases at J, with 13 bases between the two ends. The CDR3 here is CASSMGVLYEQYF. The CDR3 bases are TGCGCCAGCAGTATGGGGGTTCTTTACGAGCAGTACTTC.

The rearrangement links TRBV6-6 to TRBJ2-3; D remains unclear. Germline values: CDR1 MNHNY, CDR2 SVGAGI (reference sequence). V lost 6 bases and J lost 6, with 19 bases in between. The CDR3 loop spans 15 amino acids. The CDR3 region has the DNA TGTGCCAGCAGCCTCAAGGGTGACATCTGGGATACGCAGTATTTT. This translates into CASSLKGDIWDTQYF.

This clone was found once. The V call is TRBV6-1, the J call TRBJ1-3, with unresolved D. The V and J ends lost 2 bases and 0 bases respectively, with 11 bases between them. This CDR3 contains 16 residues. In germline, CDR1 is MNHNS, CDR2 SASEGT. The CDR3 nucleotides are TGTGCCAGCAGTGAATTTGGCGGGAGCTCTGGAAACACCATATATTTT. Its translation is CASSEFGGSSGNTIYF.

CDR3 sequence (DNA): TGTGCCAGCAGCTTAATGGTTAGCTCCTACAATGAGCAGTTCTTC. This sequence encodes CASSLMVSSYNEQFF. V gene TRBV11-2 combines with J gene TRBJ2-1; D remains ambiguous. This CDR3 is 15 amino acids long. V lost 2 bases, J lost 0 bases, and 8 bases lay in between. Per the germline V gene, CDR1 is SGHAT and CDR2 is FQNNGV.

The chain recombines TRBV28 with TRBJ2-2, with D tentatively TRBD1 (5 bases). Looked up from germline, CDR1 is MDHEN and CDR2 is SYDVKM. This CDR3 region has 18 residues. V was pared by 2 bases and J by 1 base, with 17 bases between. The CDR3 bases are TGTGCCAGCAGTTTAGTGGGGCCCGGCAGGAGGAACACCGGGGAGCTGTTTTTT. Translated: CASSLVGPGRRNTGELFF. Using reference TRBV28 and TRBJ2-2 for the parts outside the CDR3, the full variable domain is DVKVTQSSRYLVKRTGEKVFLECVQDMDHENMFWYRQDPGLGLRLIYFSYDVKMKEKGDIPEGYSVSREKKERFSLILESASTNQTSMYLCASSLVGPGRRNTGELFFGEGSRLTVL.

The V gene is TRBV7-3, the J gene TRBJ2-3, with TRBD2 matching over 9 bases. The CDR3 is 14 residues long. The V gene's germline CDR1 is SGHTA and CDR2 FQGTGA. V gave up 5 bases and J gave up 1 base; unmatched junction bases: 1. CDR3 amino acids: CASSRTSGTDTQYF. The DNA of the CDR3 is TGTGCCAGCAGCCGGACTAGCGGCACAGATACGCAGTATTTT.

The chain links TRBV2 to TRBJ2-7, with a weak D call TRBD1 (6 bases). Germline assignment: CDR1 SNHLY and CDR2 FYNNEI. Trimming stripped 4 bases from V and 2 bases from J, with 12 bases between. CDR3 length equals 14 residues. CDR3 DNA: TGTGCCAGCAGTGGTGCAGGGGCGGCCTACGAGCAGTACTTC. Translating gives CASSGAGAAYEQYF.

The count of this clone is one. This specimen includes other DNA sequences encoding the same CDR3. This chain links TRBV11-2 with TRBJ2-7, with D perhaps TRBD1 (6 bases). V lost 5 bases and J 0 bases, leaving 8 bases between the germline ends. The CDR3 sequence is 13 residues long. The germline V gene has CDR1 SGHAT and CDR2 FQNNGV. The CDR3 sequence is CASSHRDSYEQYF. The CDR3 DNA reads TGTGCCAGCAGCCACAGGGACTCCTACGAGCAGTACTTC.

V is TRBV7-9 and J is TRBJ2-5; D is perhaps TRBD1 (6 bases). The CDR3 consists of 14 residues. Germline V CDR1 and CDR2: SEHNR, FQNEAQ (reference sequence). Between the trimmed V and J ends, which lost 5 bases and 1 base, there was a span of 11 bases. The CDR3 loop is CASSILDSQETQYF. DNA for the CDR3: TGTGCCAGCAGCATTCTGGACAGCCAAGAGACCCAGTACTTC.

The J gene is TRBJ2-5, the V gene TRBV7-2; 7 nucleotides line up with TRBD2. The CDR3 has 14 amino acids. Looked up from germline, CDR1 is SGHTA and CDR2 is FQGNSA. With 4 bases clipped from V and 5 bases from J, the junction kept 7 bases outside the gene matches. The CDR3 DNA reads TGTGCCAGCAGCTCGATACTGGGGGGGGAGACCCAGTACTTC. It is translated as CASSSILGGETQYF.

This clone was observed a single time. V is TRBV4-2 and J is TRBJ2-7; 11 bases line up with TRBD2. The germline CDR1 and CDR2 sequences are LGHNA and YNFKEQ. The V and J ends lost 4 bases and 4 bases, in that order; junction bases with no gene match: 6. The length of the CDR3 is 15 residues. The DNA of the CDR3 is TGTGCCAGCAGCCCTTCTAGCGGGGGGCTGTACGAGCAGTACTTC. Translation: CASSPSSGGLYEQYF.

CDR3 in DNA: TGTGCCAGCAGCCAAGATCCCGGACAGTCCTACGAGCAGTACTTC. Protein sequence: CASSQDPGQSYEQYF. The chain uses TRBV14 and TRBJ2-7, with D maybe TRBD1 (6 bases). The CDR3 covers 15 residues. V lost 0 bases and J 1 base, leaving 10 bases between the germline ends. The germline gives CDR1 SGHDN, CDR2 FVKESK.

This clone appeared a few times. The chain recombines TRBV7-9 with TRBJ2-7; 8 bases match TRBD1. The J segment lost 5 bases and the V segment lost 5 bases, leaving 2 bases of the junction unmatched. In germline, CDR1 is SEHNR, CDR2 FQNEAQ (reference sequence). This CDR3 contains 12 residues. The CDR3 DNA is TGTGCCAGCAGCGCGGACAGGGACGAGCAGTACTTC. Translated, it gives CASSADRDEQYF.

This clone was picked up one time. The CDR3, as DNA: TGTGCCAGCAGCGGATGGGACAGCCACCGGAGCTCCTATAATTCACCCCTCCACTTT. It codes for CASSGWDSHRSSYNSPLHF. The chain employs TRBV7-9 and TRBJ1-6; 7 bases align to TRBD1. Trimming took 5 bases from V and 0 from J; bases not matched to a gene: 13. The length of the CDR3 is 19 residues. Germline CDR1 is SEHNR and CDR2 is FQNEAQ (reference sequence).

V and J are TRBV4-1 and TRBJ2-7, with TRBD1 matching 9 bases. V was pared by 6 bases and J by 3 bases, with 9 bases of the junction left unmatched. From germline, CDR1 is MGHRA and CDR2 YSYEKL. This CDR3 contains 15 residues. The CDR3 DNA reads as TGCGCCAGCAGTACACCGGGACAGGGACACTACGAGCAGTACTTC. It translates to CASSTPGQGHYEQYF.

V and J are TRBV2 and TRBJ2-1; weak D call: TRBD1 (5 bases). Germline V gene lookup returns CDR1 SNHLY and CDR2 FYNNEI. The CDR3 loop spans 15 amino acids. V was cut by 7 bases and J by 8 bases, with 21 bases left in between. The CDR3 loop is CASNPLTEVFYEQFF. The CDR3 DNA sequence: TGTGCCAGCAACCCGTTGACAGAGGTTTTTTATGAGCAGTTCTTC.

Notes on this clone: Other DNA sequences within the sample encode an identical CDR3. The chain links TRBV7-2 to TRBJ2-7, with TRBD2 as a possible D gene (5 bases). Germline CDR1 and CDR2: SGHTA and FQGNSA. The CDR3 loop spans 13 amino acids. Trimming pared 4 bases from V and 0 bases from J, leaving 7 bases between. The CDR3 spells CASSSSGSYEQYF. The CDR3 coding sequence is TGTGCCAGCAGCTCCAGCGGCTCCTACGAGCAGTACTTC.

V gene TRBV4-1 combines with J gene TRBJ2-1, with D perhaps matching TRBD1 or TRBD2 (5 bases each). The CDR3 is 14 amino acids. Germline CDR1 reads MGHRA; CDR2 reads YSYEKL. V gave up 6 bases and J gave up 9 bases, with 18 bases separating them. CDR3 loop: CASRFRDPLGEQFF. The DNA for the CDR3 is TGCGCCAGCAGATTCCGGGACCCCCTGGGTGAGCAGTTCTTC.

The V call is TRBV6-5, the J call TRBJ2-7; no clear D gene. The CDR3 sequence is 13 residues long. CDR1 and CDR2 from the germline V gene are MNHEY and SVGAGI. Trimming removed 0 bases from V and 3 bases from J, with 6 bases in between. The CDR3: CASSYSPVYEQYF. CDR3 DNA: TGTGCCAGCAGTTACTCTCCGGTCTACGAGCAGTACTTC.